Listed here is a single TCR beta chain. No antigen is known for it. CDR1 and CDR2 from the germline V gene are SGDLS and YYNGEE. The CDR3 extends over 18 amino acids. V dropped 4 bases and J dropped 4; count of bases not matched to a gene: 14. This record belongs to a study of cytomegalovirus exposure and HLA in healthy donors. Study-level information: The 120 validation repertoires, a later analysis reported, used the same platform as the approximately 730 repertoires from the first cohort. Points from the study as a whole: In vitro assays verified that a few CMV-associated chains recognized CMV antigens specifically.

Assay: immunoSEQ multiplex PCR; the TCRdb copy retains only in-frame clones and omits some. The sample has about 160,000 clones, less than 90% seen once. The V and J genes are TRBV9 and TRBJ1-3, with 10 bases identical to TRBD1. This clonotype originated in a woman in her twenties or thirties in good health and CMV-seronegative. The specimen was PBMCs. The CDR3 protein is CASSPRSGTGVSGNTIYF. The CDR3 nucleotides are TGTGCCAGCAGCCCCCGATCGGGGACAGGGGTTTCAGGAAACACCATATATTTT.